These T cell receptor beta chains were read from a single sample in a study of blood T cell repertoires in COVID-19. Clones were read by immunoSEQ multiplex PCR, and TCRdb kept only the in-frame ones, dropping some. The sample records 260,000 or so clones, approximately 86% being singletons. Sequencing was carried out using peripheral blood. Receptors originate from a man younger than 30 with active or convalescent COVID-19. Each CDR3 is given with its conserved first and last residue. The D gene is left open where the match is weak. A row's size may be missing; if present it is once, few, many or a size class.

j_call | d_call | v_call | clone_size | cdr3_nt | cdr3_aa
TRBJ2-5 | . | TRBV6-5 | . | TGTGCCAGCAGTCCCTCGAACCTACAAGAGACCCAGTACTTC | CASSPSNLQETQYF
TRBJ2-3 | TRBD2 | TRBV7-3 | . | TGTGCCAGCAGCTTGGGCGGGGGAAGGACAGATACGCAGTATTTT | CASSLGGGRTDTQYF
TRBJ1-5 | TRBD1 | TRBV6-5 | few | TGTGCCAGCAGTCTGACAGGGTTAAGCAATCAGCCCCAGCATTTT | CASSLTGLSNQPQHF
TRBJ1-2 | TRBD1 | TRBV5-4 | . | TGTGCCAGCAGCTTGTATAAGGACAGGGCTGGCTACACCTTC | CASSLYKDRAGYTF
TRBJ2-7 | . | TRBV2 | . | TGTGCCAGCAGTGAAATGGGGGGTTCCGGCCACGAGCAGTACTTC | CASSEMGGSGHEQYF
TRBJ2-7 | . | TRBV29-1 | . | TGCAGCTTTCAGGGGACCTACGAGCAGTACTTC | CSFQGTYEQYF
TRBJ2-3 | . | TRBV19 | once | TGTGCCAGTAGTCCTTCTCGTGTGGATACGCAGTATTTT | CASSPSRVDTQYF
TRBJ1-5 | . | TRBV27 | . | TGTGCCAGCAGTTTATTGGGGGGAGGGCAGCCCCAGCATTTT | CASSLLGGGQPQHF
TRBJ2-3 | TRBD2 | TRBV27 | . | TGTGCCAGCAGTTTTAGCGGGGGGCCAGATACGCAGTATTTT | CASSFSGGPDTQYF
TRBJ1-3 | . | TRBV11-2 | . | TGTGCCAGCAGTTTCTCCGACAGATTCCGTGGAAACACCATATATTTT | CASSFSDRFRGNTIYF
TRBJ1-1 | . | TRBV9 | . | TGTGCCAGCAGCGTAGACAGGGAGCGAGGGATGAACACTGAAGCTTTCTTT | CASSVDRERGMNTEAFF
TRBJ2-1 | TRBD2 | TRBV4-1 | . | TGCGCCAGCAGCCGGATCCCGGGACTAGCGTCCAATGAGCAGTTCTTC | CASSRIPGLASNEQFF
TRBJ2-3 | TRBD2 | TRBV6-5 | once | TGTGCCAGCAGTTTTACCAGGGACTATACAGATACGCAGTATTTT | CASSFTRDYTDTQYF
TRBJ1-1 | TRBD1 | TRBV19 | . | TGTGCCAGTAGCCCAGGGGGTTGGGACAGGGGGGCGAACACTGAAGCTTTCTTT | CASSPGGWDRGANTEAFF
TRBJ2-3 | TRBD2 | TRBV3-1/TRBV3-2 | few | TGTGCCAGCAGCCGCTGGACTAGCGGACCGAGCACAGATACGCAGTATTTT | CASSRWTSGPSTDTQYF
TRBJ2-5 | TRBD2 | TRBV7-9 | . | TGTGCCAGCAGCCCCGTGAAAGCGGGGGGGCCCGGGGAGACCCAGTACTTC | CASSPVKAGGPGETQYF
TRBJ2-1 | . | TRBV24-1 | . | TGTGCCACCAGTGATAAGCAGGGGGGATGGAATGAGCAGTTCTTC | CATSDKQGGWNEQFF
TRBJ2-7 | . | TRBV5-1 | once | TGCGCCAGCAGCTTAGGGCAGGGGAACGACGAGCAGTACTTC | CASSLGQGNDEQYF
TRBJ1-1 | TRBD1 | TRBV5-1 | . | TGCGCCAGCAGCCCGGGACAGGGGGCAACTGAAGCTTTCTTT | CASSPGQGATEAFF
TRBJ2-2 | . | TRBV2 | . | TGTGCCAGCACCAAGACGGCGGGCAGATACACCGGGGAGCTGTTTTTT | CASTKTAGRYTGELFF
TRBJ2-1 | TRBD1 | TRBV6-5 | . | TGTGCCAGCAGTTGGGGACAGGGACCCAATGAGCAGTTCTTC | CASSWGQGPNEQFF
TRBJ1-1 | . | TRBV7-9 | medium-sized | TGTGCCAGCAGCCCCGGACTGGGGTTTGGGGCTGAAGCTTTCTTT | CASSPGLGFGAEAFF
TRBJ1-4 | TRBD1 | TRBV28 | . | TGTGCCGCGGAGGGATTGGGCGCTGACAGGGGGTATGAAAAACTGTTTTTT | CAAEGLGADRGYEKLFF
TRBJ1-4 | . | TRBV5-1 | . | TGCGCCAGCAGCTTGGGGGAGGTTACTAATGAAAAACTGTTTTTT | CASSLGEVTNEKLFF
TRBJ1-3 | TRBD1 | TRBV13 | . | TGTGCCAGCAGCTTAGGACAGGGGGCTGGAAACACCATATATTTT | CASSLGQGAGNTIYF
TRBJ1-5 | . | TRBV9 | . | TGTGCCAGCAGTGCCGGAGGGCCCCATCAGCCCCAGCATTTT | CASSAGGPHQPQHF
TRBJ1-5 | . | TRBV27 | . | TGTGCCAGCAGTTTTGGCAGTTATAGCAATCAGCCCCAGCATTTT | CASSFGSYSNQPQHF
TRBJ1-2 | . | TRBV19 | . | TGTGCCAGTAGTATAGAAGGGAGTGGTGGCTACACCTTC | CASSIEGSGGYTF
TRBJ2-3 | . | TRBV2 | . | TGTGCCAGCAGCGATAGATTAATAAGCACAGATACGCAGTATTTT | CASSDRLISTDTQYF
TRBJ1-5 | . | TRBV2 | . | TGTGCCAGCAGTGGTCGGGGGGCAGGTCAGCCCCAGCATTTT | CASSGRGAGQPQHF
TRBJ2-7 | . | TRBV12-3/TRBV12-4 | . | TGTGCCAGCAGTTTGGAGGGATCCATGGAGCAGTACTTC | CASSLEGSMEQYF
TRBJ1-5 | . | TRBV5-1 | few | TGCGCCAGCAGCTTGGCCCTTAATCAGCCCCAGCATTTT | CASSLALNQPQHF
TRBJ2-7 | . | TRBV9 | . | TGTGCCAGCAGCGTAGGACAGGCGTCGGGTCAGTACTTC | CASSVGQASGQYF
TRBJ2-5 | TRBD2 | TRBV3-1/TRBV3-2 | . | TGTGCCAGCAGCCAACATGGACTAGCGGGGGGAATACAAGAGACCCAGTACTTC | CASSQHGLAGGIQETQYF
TRBJ1-3 | TRBD1 | TRBV7-2 | . | TGTGCCAGCAGCCATCGACAGGGGGCGTTAGGAAACACCATATATTTT | CASSHRQGALGNTIYF
TRBJ2-1 | TRBD2 | TRBV6-2/TRBV6-3 | few | TGTGCCAGCAGCAGTCGACTAGCGGGCCTCAATGAGCAGTTCTTC | CASSSRLAGLNEQFF
TRBJ2-7 | TRBD1 | TRBV2 | . | TGTGCCAGCAGTATGACAGGGGCCTACGAGCAGTACTTC | CASSMTGAYEQYF
TRBJ1-4 | TRBD1 | TRBV10-3 | . | TGTGCCAGCGGACAGGGGTTGGCTAATGAAAAACTGTTTTTT | CASGQGLANEKLFF
TRBJ1-1 | TRBD1 | TRBV6-5 | . | TGTGCCAGCAGTTACCCCCGCGCGACAGGGGTCACTGAAGCTTTCTTT | CASSYPRATGVTEAFF
TRBJ1-3 | . | TRBV5-6 | . | TGTGCCAGCAGCCCGGGGTGGGGTGCAACTGGAAACACCATATATTTT | CASSPGWGATGNTIYF
TRBJ1-5 | TRBD1 | TRBV5-1 | . | TGCGCCAGCAGCTTGGAGGGGGTAACCGGGACAGACAATCAGCCCCAGCATTTT | CASSLEGVTGTDNQPQHF
TRBJ2-5 | TRBD2 | TRBV7-2 | . | TGTGCCAGCGACGGACGGGGGGGCCTAGAGACCCAGTACTTC | CASDGRGGLETQYF
TRBJ2-3 | TRBD2 | TRBV19 | . | TGTGCCAGTATAGGCAAGCGGGGGCCCCGTACGCAGTATTTT | CASIGKRGPRTQYF
TRBJ1-1 | . | TRBV7-2 | once | TGTGCCAGCAGCTTATATTCAGGGGTGAACACTGAAGCTTTCTTT | CASSLYSGVNTEAFF
TRBJ2-6 | TRBD1 | TRBV5-1 | . | TGCGCCAGCAGCTCGGGCCCAGGGGGCGCGGTCTCCTCTGGGGCCAACGTCCTGACTTTC | CASSSGPGGAVSSGANVLTF
TRBJ2-5 | . | TRBV7-2 | . | TGTGCCAGCAGCTTCCAACCGGGACTTGGAGAGACCCAGTACTTC | CASSFQPGLGETQYF